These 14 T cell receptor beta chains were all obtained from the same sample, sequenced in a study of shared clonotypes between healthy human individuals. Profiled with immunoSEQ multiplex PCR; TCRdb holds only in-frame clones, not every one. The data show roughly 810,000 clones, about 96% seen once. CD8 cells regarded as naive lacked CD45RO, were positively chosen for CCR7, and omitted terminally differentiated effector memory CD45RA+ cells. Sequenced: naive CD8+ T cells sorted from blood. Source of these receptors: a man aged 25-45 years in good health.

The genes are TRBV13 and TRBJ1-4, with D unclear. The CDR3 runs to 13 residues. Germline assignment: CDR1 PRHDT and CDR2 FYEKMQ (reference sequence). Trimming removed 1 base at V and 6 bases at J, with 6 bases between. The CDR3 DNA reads TGTGCCAGCAGCTTAGAAGGGTATGAAAAACTGTTTTTT. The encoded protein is CASSLEGYEKLFF.

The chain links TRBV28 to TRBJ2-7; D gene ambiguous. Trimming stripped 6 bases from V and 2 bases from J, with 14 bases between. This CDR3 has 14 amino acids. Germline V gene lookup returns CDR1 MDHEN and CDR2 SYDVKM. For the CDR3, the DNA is TGTGCCAGCAGGCCCCGGGCGGTAGCCTACGAGCAGTACTTC. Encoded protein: CASRPRAVAYEQYF.

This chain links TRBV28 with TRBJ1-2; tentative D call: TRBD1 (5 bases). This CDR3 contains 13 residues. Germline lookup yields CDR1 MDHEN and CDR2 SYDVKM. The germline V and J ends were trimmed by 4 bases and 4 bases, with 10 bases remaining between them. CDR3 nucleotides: TGTGCCAGCAGTTCCGCTGACAGCTATGGCTACACCTTC. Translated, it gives CASSSADSYGYTF.

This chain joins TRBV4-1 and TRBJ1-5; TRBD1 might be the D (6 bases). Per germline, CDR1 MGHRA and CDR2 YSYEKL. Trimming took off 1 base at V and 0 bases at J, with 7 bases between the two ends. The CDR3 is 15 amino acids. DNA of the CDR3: TGCGCCAGCAGCCAAGGACAGGATAGCAATCAGCCCCAGCATTTT. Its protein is CASSQGQDSNQPQHF.

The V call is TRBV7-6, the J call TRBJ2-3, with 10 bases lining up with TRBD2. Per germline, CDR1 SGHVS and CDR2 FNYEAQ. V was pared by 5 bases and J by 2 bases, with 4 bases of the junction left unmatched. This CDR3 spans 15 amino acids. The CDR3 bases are TGTGCCAGCAGCACCGGACTAGCGGTCACAGATACGCAGTATTTT. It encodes CASSTGLAVTDTQYF.

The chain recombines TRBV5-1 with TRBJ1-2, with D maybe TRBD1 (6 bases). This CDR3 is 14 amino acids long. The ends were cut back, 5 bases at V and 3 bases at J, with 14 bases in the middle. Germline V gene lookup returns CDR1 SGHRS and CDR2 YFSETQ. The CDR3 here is CASSAPGVDYGYTF. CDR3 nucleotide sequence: TGCGCCAGCAGTGCCCCAGGGGTAGACTATGGCTACACCTTC.

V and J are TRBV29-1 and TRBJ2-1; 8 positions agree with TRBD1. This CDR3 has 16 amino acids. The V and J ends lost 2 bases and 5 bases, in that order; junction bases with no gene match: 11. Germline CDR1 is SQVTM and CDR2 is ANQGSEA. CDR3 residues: CSVELTGLGQDNEQFF. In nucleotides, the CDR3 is TGCAGCGTTGAACTAACAGGGTTGGGACAGGACAATGAGCAGTTCTTC.

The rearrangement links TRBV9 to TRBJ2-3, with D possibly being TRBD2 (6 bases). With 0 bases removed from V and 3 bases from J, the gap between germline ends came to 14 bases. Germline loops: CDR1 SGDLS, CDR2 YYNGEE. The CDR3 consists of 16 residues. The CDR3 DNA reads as TGTGCCAGCAGCGTAGAGGCTAGCGCGAGGACAGATACGCAGTATTTT. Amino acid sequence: CASSVEASARTDTQYF. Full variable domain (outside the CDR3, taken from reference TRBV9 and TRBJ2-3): DSGVTQTPKHLITATGQRVTLRCSPRSGDLSVYWYQQSLDQGLQFLIQYYNGEERAKGNILERFSAQQFPDLHSELNLSSLELGDSALYFCASSVEASARTDTQYFGPGTRLTVL.

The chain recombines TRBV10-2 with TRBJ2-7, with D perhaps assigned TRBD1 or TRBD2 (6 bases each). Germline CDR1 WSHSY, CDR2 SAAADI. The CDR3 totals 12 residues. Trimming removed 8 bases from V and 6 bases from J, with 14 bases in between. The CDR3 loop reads CASSGSGAEQYF. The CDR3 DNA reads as TGCGCCAGCTCGGGGTCGGGGGCCGAGCAGTACTTC.

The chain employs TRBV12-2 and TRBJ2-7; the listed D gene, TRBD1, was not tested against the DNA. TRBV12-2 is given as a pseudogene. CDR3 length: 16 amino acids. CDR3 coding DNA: TGTGCAAGTCGCTTATCCGCCCCGGGACAGTACTACGAGCAGTACTTC. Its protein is CASRLSAPGQYYEQYF.

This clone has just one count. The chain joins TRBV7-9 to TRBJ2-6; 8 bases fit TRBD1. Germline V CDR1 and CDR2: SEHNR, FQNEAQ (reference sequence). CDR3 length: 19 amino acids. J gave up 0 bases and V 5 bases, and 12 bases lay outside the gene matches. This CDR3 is CASSNGRTGHSSGANVLTF. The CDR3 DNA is TGTGCCAGCAGCAACGGGCGGACAGGGCACAGCTCTGGGGCCAACGTCCTGACTTTC.

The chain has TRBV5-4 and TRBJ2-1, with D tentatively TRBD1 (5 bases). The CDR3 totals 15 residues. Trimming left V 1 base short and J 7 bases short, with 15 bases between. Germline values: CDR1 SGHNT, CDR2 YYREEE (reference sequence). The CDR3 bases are TGTGCCAGCAGCTTGAATCAGGGCCTTGGGAATGAGCAGTTCTTC. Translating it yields CASSLNQGLGNEQFF. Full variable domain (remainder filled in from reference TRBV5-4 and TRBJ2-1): ETGVTQSPTHLIKTRGQQVTLRCSSQSGHNTVSWYQQALGQGPQFIFQYYREEENGRGNFPPRFSGLQFPNYSSELNVNALELDDSALYLCASSLNQGLGNEQFFGPGTRLTVL.

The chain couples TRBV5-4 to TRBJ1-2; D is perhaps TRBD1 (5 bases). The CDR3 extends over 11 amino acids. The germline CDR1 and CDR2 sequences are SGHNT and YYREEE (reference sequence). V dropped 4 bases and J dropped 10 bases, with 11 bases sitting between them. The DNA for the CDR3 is TGTGCCAGCAGCATGGACACCACCTACACCTTC. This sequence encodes CASSMDTTYTF.

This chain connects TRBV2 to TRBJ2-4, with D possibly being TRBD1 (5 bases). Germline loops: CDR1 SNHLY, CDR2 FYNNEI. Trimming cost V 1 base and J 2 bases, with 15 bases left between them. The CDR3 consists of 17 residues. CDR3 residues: CASSEDSYRWTKNIQYF. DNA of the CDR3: TGTGCCAGCAGTGAAGATAGTTACAGGTGGACCAAAAACATTCAGTACTTC.